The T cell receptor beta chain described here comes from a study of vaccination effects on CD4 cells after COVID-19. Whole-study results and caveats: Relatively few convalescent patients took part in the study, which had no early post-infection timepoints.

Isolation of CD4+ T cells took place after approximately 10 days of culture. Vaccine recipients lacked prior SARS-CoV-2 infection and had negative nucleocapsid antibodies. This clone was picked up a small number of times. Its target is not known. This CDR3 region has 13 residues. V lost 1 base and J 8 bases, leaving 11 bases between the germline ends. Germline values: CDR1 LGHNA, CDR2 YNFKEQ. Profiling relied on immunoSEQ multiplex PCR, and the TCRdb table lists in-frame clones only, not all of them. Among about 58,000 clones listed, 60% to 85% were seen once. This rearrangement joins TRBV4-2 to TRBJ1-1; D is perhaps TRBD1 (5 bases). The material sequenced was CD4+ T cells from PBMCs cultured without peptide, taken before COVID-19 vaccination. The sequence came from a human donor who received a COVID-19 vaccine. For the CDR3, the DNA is TGTGCCAGCAGCCAAGGAAAGGGGACCGAAGCTTTCTTT. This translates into CASSQGKGTEAFF.